This TCR beta chain was profiled in a study of blood T cell repertoires in COVID-19 (TCRdb year 2020). In the study overall: ImmuneRACE Cohort 3 recovered participants were defined by two consecutive negative NP/OP PCR tests, healthcare professional clearance, or symptom resolution. Collaborator samples came from the United States, Italy and Spain and covered acute and convalescent phases of COVID-19. The material from the prospective study consisted of cDNA or gDNA derived from T cells, B-cell-depleted T cells, or PBMCs. Deeply sampled blood TCRbeta repertoires from subjects exposed to, actively infected with, or recovered from COVID-19 were included in the dataset. The repertoires were released in a freely available public database meant as a resource for research on the immune response to SARS-CoV-2. The samples were drawn from the first 160 participants of the ongoing ImmuneRACE study and from 1,254 subjects provided by 6 global collaborators. Nearly every sample came with metadata listing a de-identified subject ID, COVID-19 status, age in years and sex. Where HLA class I and class II types were available, the types were taken from metadata supplied by the sample provider, not from assay-based typing.

The immunoSEQ Assay, a bias-controlled multiplex PCR, was used to amplify TCRbeta CDR3 regions from genomic DNA. Per the original workflow: Within the assay, amplification of reference gene primers was used to estimate how many nucleated cells each sample contained. To quantify the absolute abundance of each unique TCRbeta CDR3 rearrangement, sequence reads were collapsed and filtered. For each sample, productive Simpson clonality was calculated by taking the square root of Simpson's diversity index across productive rearrangements. TCRdb retrieved this table from immuneACCESS and kept in-frame rearrangements only. Not all clones are present; in checked studies, unresolved V genes account for under half, and no reason is known for the remainder. The V and J calls and clone size were taken over from that table, and D and trimming were inferred from the DNA. The sample table holds 150,000 to 200,000 clones, of which 79% were seen once. The top ten constitute under 20% of the sample.

Note on this clone: Its binding antigen is unknown. Base quality data are lacking; no much larger clone is found one base away.

V was cut back by 10 bases and J by 5 bases, leaving a gap of 8 bases between them. CDR1 and CDR2 were assigned from the germline V gene as SNHLY and FYNNEI. From cysteine to phenylalanine, the CDR3 is 11 amino acids long. The entry retains the CDR3 DNA only, 33 bases that are in frame from base 1. The paper as a whole reports these results and caveats: How much clinical and demographic metadata was included differed by source and by participant, and the metadata was provided uncurated.

Participants in the prospective study were aged about 18 to 89 years, lived in under 30 United States geographic areas, and enrolled through a virtual design. Cohort assignment in the prospective study relied on participant-reported clinical history from a screening survey and a study questionnaire. Each participant in the prospective study had whole blood, serum and a nasopharyngeal or oropharyngeal swab collected by mobile phlebotomists. Participants in the prospective study had the option to provide additional blood draws and questionnaires over an approximately 2-month period. Before DNA extraction, prospective study blood samples were shipped either frozen or at room temperature.

This TCR was recovered from a woman between 70 and 85 years old in a cohort exposed to, infected with or recovered from COVID-19 (not recorded which). Material: PBMCs or T cells enriched from blood (not recorded which). The sequence is built from TRBV2 and TRBJ2-2, and TRBD1 may be the D gene, going by 5 matching bases. The CDR3 amino acid sequence is: CATQGTGELFF. The sequence in DNA is TGTGCCACCCAGGGTACCGGGGAGCTGTTTTTT.